The TCR beta chain under discussion was sequenced for a study of blood T cell repertoires in COVID-19. Some clones are missing from TCRdb's copy, which holds only in-frame ones; the method was immunoSEQ multiplex PCR. The sample has 250,000 to 350,000 clones, around 89% seen once. The CDR3 has 16 amino acids. V lost 3 bases to trimming and J lost 3 bases; unmatched junction nucleotides: 7. CDR1 is LNHNV and CDR2 is YYDKDF in the germline V gene (reference sequence). The chain couples TRBV15 to TRBJ2-1; 8 positions agree with TRBD1. The material sequenced was peripheral blood. This receptor was obtained from a man under 40 with acute or convalescent COVID-19. The CDR3 is CATSRGTGLNYNEQFF. CDR3 DNA: TGTGCCACCAGCAGGGGGACAGGACTAAACTACAATGAGCAGTTCTTC.